The 15 T cell receptor beta chains below all came from one sample that was sequenced in a study of T-cell reconstitution after alpha-beta-depleted transplantation in children. The TCRbeta library incorporated unique molecular identifiers. TCRdb ran MiXCR on the PCR reads and lists one entry per CDR3 protein. Among about 190,000 distinct CDR3 sequences listed, 11% were seen once. Sample: PBMCs, taken before TCRalphabeta/CD19-depleted stem cell transplant. These receptors were collected from a boy under 10 years old with acute myeloid leukemia, due to receive a stem cell transplant.

This clonotype was picked up many times. The chain joins TRBV6-1 to TRBJ2-1; weak D call: TRBD2 (5 bases). The CDR3 has 17 residues. V was pared by 2 bases and J by 4 bases, with 18 bases between. The germline V gene encodes CDR1 MNHNS and CDR2 SASEGT. CDR3 sequence reads: CASSEYLVGRPYNEQFF. In DNA form, the CDR3 reads TGTGCCAGCAGTGAATACCTAGTAGGGAGACCTTACAATGAGCAGTTCTTC.

This clonotype was seen at least ten times. The gene calls are TRBV7-9 and TRBJ2-3; D uncertain. Germline CDR1 and CDR2: SEHNR and FQNEAQ (reference sequence). V gave up 3 bases and J gave up 1 base, with 8 bases separating them. This CDR3 is 14 amino acids long. For the CDR3, the DNA is TGTGCCAGCAGCTTGGGTATCCGCACAGATACGCAGTATTTT. It codes for CASSLGIRTDTQYF.

This clonotype was seen at least ten times. The rearrangement joins TRBV6-5 to TRBJ2-7; D gene unclear. Trimming stripped 2 bases from V and 9 bases from J, with 8 bases between. The germline gives CDR1 MNHEY, CDR2 SVGAGI. The CDR3 has 11 amino acids. The DNA of the CDR3 is TGTGCCAGCAGTTACAAGGGCGGGCAGTACTTC. Amino acids: CASSYKGGQYF.

In this sample, this clonotype turned up a few times. CDR3 in amino acids: CASSYWAGGEQYF. CDR3 DNA: TGTGCCAGCAGTTACTGGGCGGGGGGGGAGCAGTACTTC. The rearrangement links TRBV6-5 to TRBJ2-7; 9 bases are shared with TRBD2. The CDR3 runs 13 residues. Germline values: CDR1 MNHEY, CDR2 SVGAGI. Trimming at V came to 1 base and at J to 7 bases, leaving 2 bases not matched to a gene.

This clonotype was seen at least ten times. The chain employs TRBV7-9 and TRBJ1-5; the D gene is possibly TRBD1 (6 bases). Trimming cost V 1 base and J 9 bases, with 13 bases left between them. The germline V gene encodes CDR1 SEHNR and CDR2 FQNEAQ (reference sequence). The CDR3 is 14 residues long. The CDR3 loop reads CASSLGTEGRPQHF. DNA of the CDR3: TGTGCCAGCAGCTTAGGGACAGAGGGCCGGCCCCAGCATTTT.

In this sample, this clonotype turned up many times. J is TRBJ2-6 and V is TRBV6-5; TRBD2 matches at 7 bases. Germline CDR1 reads MNHEY; CDR2 reads SVGAGI. V shed 2 bases and J 0 bases; nucleotides not matched to a gene: 4. The CDR3 contains 17 residues. CDR3: CASSYGLAASGANVLTF. CDR3 coding DNA: TGTGCCAGCAGTTACGGGCTAGCGGCCTCTGGGGCCAACGTCCTGACTTTC.

This clonotype was seen ten or more times. The V and J genes are TRBV24-1 and TRBJ2-1, with TRBD2 matching over 10 bases. Losses at the gene ends were 1 base for V and 6 bases for J; bases not matched to a gene: 11. Germline V lookup: CDR1 KGHDR, CDR2 SFDVKD. The CDR3 length is 18 residues. In DNA, the CDR3 is TGTGCCACCAGTGATTTTAAATGGACTAGCGGCTTTAGCAATGAGCAGTTCTTC. As protein: CATSDFKWTSGFSNEQFF.

This clonotype was picked up many times. The chain combines TRBV7-9 with TRBJ1-2; possible D gene TRBD1, 6 bases. V lost 8 bases, J lost 6 bases, and 25 bases lay in between. This CDR3 has 16 residues. Germline values: CDR1 SEHNR, CDR2 FQNEAQ (reference sequence). CDR3 amino acids: CASPSHPGGGLDGYTF. The CDR3 DNA is TGTGCCAGCCCCAGTCATCCGGGGGGCGGATTGGATGGCTACACCTTC.

This clonotype was counted many times. The gene calls are TRBV6-5 and TRBJ1-1, with unresolved D. Deletions cut 4 bases from V and 7 bases from J, with 16 bases between. Germline CDR1 and CDR2: MNHEY and SVGAGI. The length of the CDR3 is 14 residues. The CDR3 sequence: CASSFVGGRDEAFF. For the CDR3, the DNA is TGTGCCAGCAGTTTCGTCGGAGGGCGAGATGAAGCTTTCTTT.

In this sample, this clonotype turned up many times. Sequence at one end of the junction differs from germline and may be a read error. CDR3 sequence (DNA): TGTGCTAGCAGCTTAGGCCTGGGGGAGGCAGATACGCAGTATTTT. The encoded protein is CASSLGLGEADTQYF. This chain joins TRBV7-7 and TRBJ2-3; perhaps TRBD2 as D (6 bases). CDR3 length: 15 amino acids. The germline CDR1 and CDR2 sequences are SSHAT and FNYEAQ (reference sequence). The full variable domain, completed using reference TRBV7-7 and TRBJ2-3, is GAGVSQSPRYKVTKRGQDVTLRCDPISSHATLYWYQQALGQGPEFLTYFNYEAQPDKSGLPSDRFSAERPEGSISTLTIQRTEQRDSAMYRCASSLGLGEADTQYFGPGTRLTVL.

This clonotype was recorded at least ten times. V and J are TRBV5-5 and TRBJ2-7; 8 bases line up with TRBD1. The germline V gene encodes CDR1 SGHKS and CDR2 YYEKEE (reference sequence). CDR3 length: 15 residues. V gave up 4 bases and J gave up 9 bases; unmatched junction bases: 15. This CDR3 reads CASSPRPGQEWRQYV. CDR3 DNA sequence: TGTGCCAGCAGCCCACGGCCGGGACAGGAATGGAGGCAGTACGTC.

In its sample, this clonotype was seen many times. J is TRBJ2-1 and V is TRBV4-1, with TRBD1 identical over 9 bases. CDR3 length: 15 residues. Trimming cost V 0 bases and J 8 bases; bases outside gene matches: 5. Per germline, CDR1 MGHRA and CDR2 YSYEKL. The CDR3 DNA reads TGCGCCAGCAGCCAAGACACAGGGGGCGTCGATGAGCAGTTCTTC. Amino acids: CASSQDTGGVDEQFF.

This clonotype was observed many times. V and J are TRBV5-8 and TRBJ1-6; weak D call: TRBD1 (5 bases). There are 15 residues in the CDR3. Trimming removed 0 bases from V and 4 bases from J, with 8 bases in between. Per germline, CDR1 SGHTS and CDR2 YDEGEE. This CDR3 is CASSLVQGYNSPLHF. The CDR3 DNA reads TGTGCCAGCAGCTTGGTCCAGGGTTATAATTCACCCCTCCACTTT.

The sample holds many counts of this clonotype. The rearrangement links TRBV3-1 to TRBJ2-1, with 8 bases lining up with TRBD2. The length of the CDR3 is 19 residues. CDR1 is LGHDT, CDR2 YNNKEL, per germline (reference sequence). V dropped 4 bases and J dropped 4; count of bases not matched to a gene: 18. Here the CDR3 reads CASSRENVASGWSYNEQFF. CDR3 nucleotide sequence: TGTGCCAGCAGCCGGGAAAATGTGGCTAGCGGGTGGTCTTACAATGAGCAGTTCTTC.

This clonotype has at least ten counts. The chain recombines TRBV27 with TRBJ2-1, with D possibly TRBD1 on 6 matching bases. The germline CDR1 and CDR2 sequences are MNHEY and SMNVEV (reference sequence). The CDR3 sequence is 14 residues long. The germline V and J ends were trimmed by 8 bases and 7 bases, with 18 bases remaining between them. As DNA, the CDR3 is TGTGCCAGCTCGGACACAGGGTCCCCGAATGAGCAGTTCTTC. Amino acid sequence: CASSDTGSPNEQFF.